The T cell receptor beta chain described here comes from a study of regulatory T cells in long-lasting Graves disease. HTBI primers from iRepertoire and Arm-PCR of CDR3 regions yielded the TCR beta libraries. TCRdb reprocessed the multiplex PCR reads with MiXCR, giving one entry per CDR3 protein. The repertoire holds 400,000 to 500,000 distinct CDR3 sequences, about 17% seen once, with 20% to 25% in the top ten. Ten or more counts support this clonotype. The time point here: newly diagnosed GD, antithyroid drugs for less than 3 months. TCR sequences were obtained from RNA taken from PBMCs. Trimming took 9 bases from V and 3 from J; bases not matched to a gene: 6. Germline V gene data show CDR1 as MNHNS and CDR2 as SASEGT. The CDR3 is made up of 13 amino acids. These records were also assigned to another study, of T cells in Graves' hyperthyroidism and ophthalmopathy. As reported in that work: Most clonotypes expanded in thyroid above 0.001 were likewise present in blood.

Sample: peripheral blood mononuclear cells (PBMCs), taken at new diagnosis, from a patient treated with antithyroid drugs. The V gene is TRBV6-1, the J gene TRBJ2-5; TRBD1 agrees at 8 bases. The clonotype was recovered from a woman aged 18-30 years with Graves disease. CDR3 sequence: CARSRGPKETQYF. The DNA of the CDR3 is TGTGCCAGGTCCAGGGGGCCTAAAGAGACCCAGTACTTC.